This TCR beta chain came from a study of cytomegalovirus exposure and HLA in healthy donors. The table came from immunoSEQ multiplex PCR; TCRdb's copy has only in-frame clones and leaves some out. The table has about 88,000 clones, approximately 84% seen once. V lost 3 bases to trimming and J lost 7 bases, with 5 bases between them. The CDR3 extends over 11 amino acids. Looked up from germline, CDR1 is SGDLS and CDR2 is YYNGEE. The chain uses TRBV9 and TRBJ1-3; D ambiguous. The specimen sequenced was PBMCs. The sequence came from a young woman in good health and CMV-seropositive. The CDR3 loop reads CASSGRNTIYF. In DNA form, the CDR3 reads TGTGCCAGCAGCGGTCGGAACACCATATATTTT.